This T cell receptor (beta chain) was captured in a study of blood T cell repertoires in COVID-19. CDR3 size: 14 residues. Germline V lookup: CDR1 ENHRY, CDR2 SYGVKD. V shed 2 bases and J 2 bases; nucleotides not matched to a gene: 2. Data came from immunoSEQ multiplex PCR; TCRdb stores just in-frame clones and leaves some out. In the table there are roughly 230,000 clones, 65% to 85% of which are singletons. The J gene is TRBJ2-7, the V gene TRBV10-3; 8 bases map to TRBD2. The sequenced sample consisted of PBMCs or T cells enriched from blood (not recorded which). This sequence was found in a woman aged 55-70 years who had recovered from COVID-19. The CDR3 DNA sequence: TGTGCCATCAGTGAGACTAGCGGAACCTACGAGCAGTACTTC. Translating gives CAISETSGTYEQYF.